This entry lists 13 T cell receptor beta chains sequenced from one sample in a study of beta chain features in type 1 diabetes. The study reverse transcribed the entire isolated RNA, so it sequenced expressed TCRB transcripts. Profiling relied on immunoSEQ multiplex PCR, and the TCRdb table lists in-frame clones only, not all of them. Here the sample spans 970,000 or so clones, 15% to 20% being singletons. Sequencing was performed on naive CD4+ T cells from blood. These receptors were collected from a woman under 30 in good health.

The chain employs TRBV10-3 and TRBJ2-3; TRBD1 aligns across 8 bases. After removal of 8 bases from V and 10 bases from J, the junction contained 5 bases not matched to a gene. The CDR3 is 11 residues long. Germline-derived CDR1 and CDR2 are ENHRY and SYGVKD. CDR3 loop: CAIGNRGAQYF. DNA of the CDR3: TGTGCCATCGGGAACAGGGGGGCGCAGTATTTT.

The CDR3 region has the DNA TGTGCCAGCAGCGTAGGCAGGGGGCCCCAAAACATTCAGTACTTC. Translation gives CASSVGRGPQNIQYF. V is TRBV9 and J is TRBJ2-4; 8 bases map to TRBD1. The trim removed 0 bases at V and 5 bases at J, leaving 4 bases unmatched. The CDR3 length is 15 residues. Germline V CDR1 and CDR2: SGDLS, YYNGEE.

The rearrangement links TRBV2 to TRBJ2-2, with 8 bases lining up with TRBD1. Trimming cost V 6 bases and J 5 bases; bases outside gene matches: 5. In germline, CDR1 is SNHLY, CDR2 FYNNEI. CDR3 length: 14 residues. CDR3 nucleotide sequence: TGTGCCAGCAGAAAGACAGGGGTAACCGGGGAGCTGTTTTTT. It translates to CASRKTGVTGELFF.

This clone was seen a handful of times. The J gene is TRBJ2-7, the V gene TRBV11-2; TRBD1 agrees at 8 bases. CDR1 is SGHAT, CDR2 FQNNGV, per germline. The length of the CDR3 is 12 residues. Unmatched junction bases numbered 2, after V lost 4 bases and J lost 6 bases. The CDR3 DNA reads TGTGCCAGCAGCTCAGGGGGCGCCGAGCAGTACTTC. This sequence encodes CASSSGGAEQYF.

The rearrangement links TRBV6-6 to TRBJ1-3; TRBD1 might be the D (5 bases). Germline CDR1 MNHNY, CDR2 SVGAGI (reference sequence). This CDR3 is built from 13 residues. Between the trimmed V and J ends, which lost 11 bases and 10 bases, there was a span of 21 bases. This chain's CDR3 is CAGGIVGEGTIYF. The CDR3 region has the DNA TGTGCCGGAGGGATTGTGGGGGAAGGGACCATATATTTT.

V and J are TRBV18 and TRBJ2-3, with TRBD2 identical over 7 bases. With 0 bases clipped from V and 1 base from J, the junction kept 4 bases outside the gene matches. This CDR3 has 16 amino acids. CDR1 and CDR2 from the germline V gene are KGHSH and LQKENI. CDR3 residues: CASSPPNGRGTDTQYF. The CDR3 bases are TGTGCCAGCTCACCACCGAATGGGAGGGGCACAGATACGCAGTATTTT.

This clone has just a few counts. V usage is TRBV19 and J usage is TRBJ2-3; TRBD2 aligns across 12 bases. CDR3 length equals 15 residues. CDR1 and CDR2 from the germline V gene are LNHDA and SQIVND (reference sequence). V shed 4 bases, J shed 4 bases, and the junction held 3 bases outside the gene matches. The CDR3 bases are TGTGCCAGTAGTAAACTAGCGGGAGGTTCAGATACGCAGTATTTT. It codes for CASSKLAGGSDTQYF.

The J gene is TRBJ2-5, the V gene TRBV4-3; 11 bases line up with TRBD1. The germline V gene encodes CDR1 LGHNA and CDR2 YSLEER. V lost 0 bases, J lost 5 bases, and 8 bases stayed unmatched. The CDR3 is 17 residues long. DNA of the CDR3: TGCGCCAGCAGCCAAGATCCTAGCGGGACAGGGGGGGAGACCCAGTACTTC. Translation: CASSQDPSGTGGETQYF.

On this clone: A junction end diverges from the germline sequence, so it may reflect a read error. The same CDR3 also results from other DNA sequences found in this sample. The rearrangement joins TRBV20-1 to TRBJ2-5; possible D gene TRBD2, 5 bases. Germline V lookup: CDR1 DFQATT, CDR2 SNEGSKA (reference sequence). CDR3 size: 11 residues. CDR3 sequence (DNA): TGCAGTGCCAGAGACTACGAGACCCAGTACTTC. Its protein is CSARDYETQYF.

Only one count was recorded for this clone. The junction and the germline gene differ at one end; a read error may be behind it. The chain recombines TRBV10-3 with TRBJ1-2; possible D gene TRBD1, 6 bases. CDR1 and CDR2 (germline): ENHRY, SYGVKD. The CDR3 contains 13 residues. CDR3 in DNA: TGTGCCACCAGTGGTACAGGGTCAGAGGGCTACACCTTC. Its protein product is CATSGTGSEGYTF.

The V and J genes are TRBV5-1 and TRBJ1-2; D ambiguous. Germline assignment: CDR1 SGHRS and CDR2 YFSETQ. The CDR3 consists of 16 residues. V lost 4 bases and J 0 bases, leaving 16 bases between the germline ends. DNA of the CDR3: TGCGCCAGCAGCCCAACGGCCGGGGTGGCTAACTATGGCTACACCTTC. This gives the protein CASSPTAGVANYGYTF.

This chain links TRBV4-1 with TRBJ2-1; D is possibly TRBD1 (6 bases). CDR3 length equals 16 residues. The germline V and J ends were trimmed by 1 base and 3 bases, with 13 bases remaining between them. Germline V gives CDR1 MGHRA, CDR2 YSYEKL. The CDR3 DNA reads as TGCGCCAGCAGCCAAGGGCACGGACAGCGCTACAATGAGCAGTTCTTC. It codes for CASSQGHGQRYNEQFF.

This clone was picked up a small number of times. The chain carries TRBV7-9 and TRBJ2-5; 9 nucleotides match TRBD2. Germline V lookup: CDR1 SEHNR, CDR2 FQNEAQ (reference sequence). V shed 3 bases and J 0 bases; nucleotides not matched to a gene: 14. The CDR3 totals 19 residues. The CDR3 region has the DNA TGTGCCAGCAGCTTCCGCTTGGGACTAGCCGGGTCGTACCAAGAGACCCAGTACTTC. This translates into CASSFRLGLAGSYQETQYF.